A single sample is the source of the 11 T cell receptor beta chains below, sequenced in a study of molecular identifiers for immune sequencing clone quantification. MiXCR, applied by TCRdb to the PCR reads, yields one record per CDR3 protein. The repertoire has approximately 550,000 distinct CDR3 sequences, 25% of them found once; the top ten carry 0.76%. The sequenced material came from naive CD8+ T cells from blood, with Jurkat cell RNA spiked in. The subset denotes: FACS-sorted CD8+CD4-CCR7+CD45RA+ naive T cells. Every receptor here comes from a human donor in good health. Some libraries in this study had Jurkat cell RNA spiked in.

This clonotype was seen only a few times. The rearrangement joins TRBV11-2 to TRBJ2-3; 7 bases are shared with TRBD2. CDR1 and CDR2 (germline): SGHAT, FQNNGV. The ends lost 1 base at V and 6 bases at J; junction bases unmatched: 7. The CDR3 is 15 residues long. The CDR3 coding sequence is TGTGCCAGCAGCTTAGCTGTGGGAGGGAGGGATACGCAGTATTTT. This encodes CASSLAVGGRDTQYF. The whole variable domain, filled in from reference TRBV11-2 and TRBJ2-3, reads EAGVAQSPRYKIIEKRQSVAFWCNPISGHATLYWYQQILGQGPKLLIQFQNNGVVDDSQLPKDRFSAERLKGVDSTLKIQPAKLEDSAVYLCASSLAVGGRDTQYFGPGTRLTVL.

This clonotype was picked up one time. This clone may be a read error of a much larger clone one base away. The rearrangement joins TRBV4-1 to TRBJ1-5; D is undetermined. Germline CDR1 is MGHRA and CDR2 is YSYEKL. V lost 0 bases, J lost 9 bases, and 15 bases lay in between. The CDR3 contains 15 residues. DNA of the CDR3: TGCGCCAGCAGCCAAGAGCCCGGGCTGAGGTGGCCCCAGCATTTT. Its protein is CASSQEPGLRWPQHF.

This clonotype has a count of ten or more. The gene calls are TRBV3-1 and TRBJ2-7, with TRBD2 matching 7 bases. CDR1 and CDR2 (germline): LGHDT, YNNKEL (reference sequence). The V and J ends lost 0 bases and 2 bases, in that order; junction bases with no gene match: 4. The CDR3 runs 15 residues. CDR3 sequence (DNA): TGTGCCAGCAGCCAAGAAGCCCTAGCGGCCTACGAGCAGTACTTC. Its translation: CASSQEALAAYEQYF.

The table lists this clonotype with a few counts. V gene TRBV6-5 combines with J gene TRBJ2-1, with 13 nucleotides matching TRBD2. The CDR3 is 16 amino acids. The V gene's germline CDR1 is MNHEY and CDR2 SVGAGI. The V segment lost 5 bases and the J segment 5 bases; nucleotides outside the gene matches: 6. The CDR3 nucleotides are TGTGCCAGCAGTATGCCGGGACTAGCGGGAAACAATGAGCAGTTCTTC. Protein sequence: CASSMPGLAGNNEQFF.

V and J are TRBV27 and TRBJ2-7, with 10 bases matching TRBD1. Germline-derived CDR1 and CDR2 are MNHEY and SMNVEV (reference sequence). The CDR3 runs to 14 residues. V dropped 8 bases and J dropped 4; count of bases not matched to a gene: 8. The DNA for the CDR3 is TGTGCCAGCGGCGACAGGGGGCGGATGTACGAGCAGTACTTC. Amino acids: CASGDRGRMYEQYF.

A few counts support this clonotype. The V gene is TRBV6-2 or TRBV6-3, the J gene TRBJ1-1, with 10 bases identical to TRBD1. V shed 4 bases, J shed 6 bases, and the junction held 14 bases outside the gene matches. In germline, CDR1 is MNHEY, CDR2 SVGEGT. This CDR3 contains 17 residues. The DNA of the CDR3 is TGTGCCAGCAGTTCACACCAGGGACAGGGGATTAACGCTGAAGCTTTCTTT. Its protein product is CASSSHQGQGINAEAFF.

The genes are TRBV12-3 or TRBV12-4 and TRBJ1-5; D remains unclear. Deletions cut 7 bases from V and 6 bases from J, with 19 bases between. The CDR3 is 15 amino acids. The CDR3 loop is CASTSSSGGSQPQHF. CDR3 coding DNA: TGTGCCAGCACCTCATCTTCCGGTGGATCTCAGCCCCAGCATTTT.

This clonotype appeared a few times. The V call is TRBV13, the J call TRBJ2-2; D is unresolved. The V end was cut by 3 bases, the J end by 2 bases, with 10 bases between. Germline CDR1 is PRHDT and CDR2 is FYEKMQ (reference sequence). The CDR3 is 15 residues long. DNA for the CDR3: TGTGCCAGCAGCTTTTCTAGACCCAACACCGGGGAGCTGTTTTTT. It codes for CASSFSRPNTGELFF.

V and J are TRBV29-1 and TRBJ2-5; the match to TRBD2 covers 7 bases. The germline CDR1 and CDR2 sequences are SQVTM and ANQGSEA. The CDR3 covers 15 residues. The V segment lost 8 bases and the J segment 0 bases; nucleotides outside the gene matches: 12. CDR3 coding DNA: TGCAGCCCAGCGGGGAAAACCCCAAACCAAGAGACCCAGTACTTC. Translating gives CSPAGKTPNQETQYF.

This clonotype appeared many times. The chain links TRBV5-1 to TRBJ2-7; 7 bases fit TRBD2. V lost 4 bases to trimming and J lost 0 bases; unmatched junction nucleotides: 4. Germline CDR1 and CDR2: SGHRS and YFSETQ. The CDR3 is 14 amino acids. In nucleotides, the CDR3 is TGCGCCAGCAGCCCCGGGACTAACTCCTACGAGCAGTACTTC. Translation: CASSPGTNSYEQYF.

This clonotype was detected many times. The chain employs TRBV5-1 and TRBJ1-1; 10 positions match TRBD1. The CDR3 runs 14 residues. The V segment lost 2 bases and the J segment 5 bases; nucleotides outside the gene matches: 3. Germline V gene sequence: CDR1 SGHRS, CDR2 YFSETQ. The DNA for the CDR3 is TGCGCCAGCAGCTTCCGGGACAGGGGTACTGAAGCTTTCTTT. Translating it yields CASSFRDRGTEAFF.